Listed below are T cell receptor beta chains from one sample, sequenced in a study of blood T cell repertoires in COVID-19. Generated by immunoSEQ multiplex PCR, the TCRdb table keeps only in-frame clones and is missing some. The sample lists approximately 180,000 clones; 65% to 80% were seen once. The sequenced material came from PBMCs or T cells enriched from blood (not recorded which). These receptors were collected from a woman aged 50 to 60 with acute COVID-19. Each CDR3 is given with its conserved first and last residue. D genes are given only for firm matches. Expanded clones get a size class; other rows say once, few or many, or leave the size out.

D gene,clone size,V gene,J gene,CDR3 DNA,CDR3 protein
NA,few,TRBV7-8,TRBJ1-5,TGTGCCAGCACCACGGTGGGCAATCAGCCCCAGCATTTT,CASTTVGNQPQHF
TRBD1,once,TRBV5-1,TRBJ1-1,TGCGCCAGCAGCCTGCGACAGGGGGAGAACACTGAAGCTTTCTTT,CASSLRQGENTEAFF
NA,NA,TRBV3-1/TRBV3-2,TRBJ1-4,TGTGCCAGCAGCCAAGGCCCACAGGGCGGTGAAAAACTGTTTTTT,CASSQGPQGGEKLFF
TRBD2,NA,TRBV14,TRBJ2-3,TGTGCCAGCAGCCTTCGGACTAGCGGGCGATCAGATACGCAGTATTTT,CASSLRTSGRSDTQYF
TRBD1,NA,TRBV24-1,TRBJ1-5,TGTGCCACCAGTGATACGACAGGGCGGAATCAGCCCCAGCATTTT,CATSDTTGRNQPQHF
TRBD1,few,TRBV6-5,TRBJ2-5,TGTGCCAGCAGTCTTCGACAGGGTCAGACCCAGTACTTC,CASSLRQGQTQYF
NA,many,TRBV4-1,TRBJ1-1,TGCGCCAGCGCTGGGCGAACCATGAACACTGAAGCTTTCTTT,CASAGRTMNTEAFF
NA,NA,TRBV28,TRBJ1-4,TGTGCCAGCAGTTCGACAGCAGCTAATGAAAAACTGTTTTTT,CASSSTAANEKLFF
NA,NA,TRBV27,TRBJ1-2,TGTGCCAGCAGCGATTTCGACAGAGGAGGCTACACCTTC,CASSDFDRGGYTF
NA,NA,TRBV5-6,TRBJ1-1,TGTGCCAGCAGCATTGGACTGATCACTGAAGCTTTCTTT,CASSIGLITEAFF
TRBD1,NA,TRBV27,TRBJ1-6,TGTGCCAGCAGTTTAACGGACAGGTCCAATTCACCCCTCCACTTT,CASSLTDRSNSPLHF
NA,few,TRBV4-3,TRBJ1-2,TGCGCCAGCAGCCAGGCGTGGGGGGACTATGGCTACACCTTC,CASSQAWGDYGYTF
NA,NA,TRBV9,TRBJ2-2,TGTGCCAGCAGGAGAGAGGGCGGCGCCGGGGAGCTGTTTTTT,CASRREGGAGELFF
TRBD1,few,TRBV5-5,TRBJ1-3,TGTGCCAGCAGCTTGACAGGGGGCGCTTCGTCTGGAAACACCATATATTTT,CASSLTGGASSGNTIYF
NA,NA,TRBV9,TRBJ1-2,TGTGCCAGCAGCGTTAGTGTTAACTATGGCTACACCTTC,CASSVSVNYGYTF
TRBD2,NA,TRBV5-1,TRBJ2-3,TGCGCCAGCAGCAGACTAGCGGGGGGGCCCGGCACAGATACGCAGTATTTT,CASSRLAGGPGTDTQYF
NA,once,TRBV21-1,TRBJ1-6,TGTGCCAGCAGCGGGGGACAGGGGCGCCACTCACCCCTCCACTTT,CASSGGQGRHSPLHF
TRBD1,few,TRBV29-1,TRBJ2-1,TGCAGCGTGGTGACGGGACAGGGGGGCGAGCAGTTCTTC,CSVVTGQGGEQFF
TRBD1,NA,TRBV19,TRBJ1-5,TGTGCCAGTAGCCCCTTTGACAGGGGGAATCAGCCCCAGCATTTT,CASSPFDRGNQPQHF
TRBD2,NA,TRBV4-1,TRBJ2-1,TGCGCCAGCAGCCAAGGGGAGGGACCGATATACAATGAGCAGTTCTTC,CASSQGEGPIYNEQFF
TRBD1,NA,TRBV7-8,TRBJ1-2,TGTGCCAGCAGCTTAATCAAGGGGGCCAGCGGCTACACCTTC,CASSLIKGASGYTF
TRBD1,NA,TRBV18,TRBJ1-1,TGTGCCAGCTCACCTCGGACAGGGAACACTGAAGCTTTCTTT,CASSPRTGNTEAFF
NA,NA,TRBV2,TRBJ1-2,TGTGCCAGCAGTGATTATCTCTCCTACACCTTC,CASSDYLSYTF
NA,NA,TRBV11-3,TRBJ2-2,TGTGCCAGCAGCCAGGGAACCGGGGAGCTGTTTTTT,CASSQGTGELFF
NA,NA,TRBV5-1,TRBJ1-3,TGCGCCAGCAGCCCCGGGTCGAACCGAAACACCATATATTTT,CASSPGSNRNTIYF
NA,NA,TRBV5-4,TRBJ2-1,TGTGCCAGCAGCTTGGGACGGGACAATGAGCAGTTCTTC,CASSLGRDNEQFF
TRBD1,NA,TRBV4-2,TRBJ2-1,TGTGCCAGCAGCCAAGATTATGGGACAGGAAGGGGCCAAGTCTTC,CASSQDYGTGRGQVF
NA,NA,TRBV7-9,TRBJ2-2,TGTGCCAGCAGCTTAAAGGGGCCCGGGCGGGAGCTGTTTTTT,CASSLKGPGRELFF
TRBD1,NA,TRBV5-4,TRBJ1-1,TGTGCCAGCAGCTTGGAGACAGGGGGACCTGAAGCTTTCTTT,CASSLETGGPEAFF
TRBD1,once,TRBV5-1,TRBJ1-5,TGCGCCAGCAGCTCGTACCCGACAGGGGAAATGGGCAATCAGCCCCAGCATTTT,CASSSYPTGEMGNQPQHF
NA,NA,TRBV2,TRBJ2-5,TGTGCCAGTGAACAGGGTAACCAAGAGACCCAGTACTTC,CASEQGNQETQYF
TRBD1,NA,TRBV5-1,TRBJ2-1,TGCGCCAGCAGCTTAGGGGGCTCCTACGATGAGCAGTTCTTC,CASSLGGSYDEQFF
TRBD1,few,TRBV7-8,TRBJ1-5,TGTGCCAGCAGCTCCACGGACAGGTTAAGAAGTCAGCCCCAGCATTTT,CASSSTDRLRSQPQHF
TRBD1,NA,TRBV24-1,TRBJ1-1,TGTGCCACCAGTGATCCTGGGACAGGCTTAACCCAGGGAGCTTTCTTT,CATSDPGTGLTQGAFF
NA,NA,TRBV5-4,TRBJ1-6,TGTGCCAGCAGCTTGGTATCAGGGTTCAATTCACCCCTCCACTTT,CASSLVSGFNSPLHF
NA,many,TRBV7-2,TRBJ1-3,TGTGCCAGCAGCATGGCCCCACCAGGAAACACCATATATTTT,CASSMAPPGNTIYF
TRBD2,NA,TRBV19,TRBJ2-3,TGTGCCAGTAGAATAACTAGCGGGGGCACAGATACGCAGTATTTT,CASRITSGGTDTQYF
NA,NA,TRBV5-5,TRBJ1-6,TGTGCCAGCAGCCGGCAAGGGGGTAATTCACCCCTCCACTTT,CASSRQGGNSPLHF
NA,once,TRBV24-1,TRBJ1-5,TGTGCCACCAGTGATTCCCGGGTCCTCAATCAGCCCCAGCATTTT,CATSDSRVLNQPQHF
TRBD1,many,TRBV4-2,TRBJ1-6,TGTGCCAGCAGCGACGGACAGGCCTATAATTCACCCCTCCACTTT,CASSDGQAYNSPLHF
TRBD1,NA,TRBV18,TRBJ1-2,TGTGCCAGCTCACCGGCCGGGACAGTTAACTATGGCTACACCTTC,CASSPAGTVNYGYTF
NA,NA,TRBV27,TRBJ1-1,TGTGCCAGCAGTTCGTACAGGTTCACTGAAGCTTTCTTT,CASSSYRFTEAFF
NA,NA,TRBV5-1,TRBJ1-3,TGCGCCAGCAGTTCGACGGACAGCTCTGGAAACACCATATATTTT,CASSSTDSSGNTIYF
TRBD1,NA,TRBV5-4,TRBJ2-1,TGTGCCAGCAGCTTGGGCGGGGACAGGGTCAATGAGCAGTTCTTC,CASSLGGDRVNEQFF
NA,few,TRBV7-6,TRBJ2-6,TGTGCCAGCAGCTTAGTTGGCAGGGCCGGGGCCAACGTCCTGACTTTC,CASSLVGRAGANVLTF
NA,NA,TRBV5-4,TRBJ1-2,TGTGCCAGCAGCAGCTTAGAGGAGGGCAACTATGGCTACACCTTC,CASSSLEEGNYGYTF